This T cell receptor beta chain was documented in a study of cytomegalovirus exposure and HLA in healthy donors. Study-level findings and limits: Cytomegalovirus status was reportedly diagnosed by the classifier with high sensitivity and specificity.

Assay used: immunoSEQ multiplex PCR; TCRdb lists only in-frame clones, some missing. The sample includes approximately 140,000 clones, around 87% seen only once; the top ten take 8.5% to 9.5%. As concerns this clone: Its matching antigen is unknown.

Sequenced sample: PBMCs. The receptor was isolated from a man aged 18 to 35 in good health and CMV-seropositive.

The CDR3 DNA reads TGTGCCAGCGGTCAATCGAGAGATACGCAGTATTTT. The encoded protein is CASGQSRDTQYF. The rearrangement links TRBV2 to TRBJ2-3; no reliable D call. The V gene lost 8 bases and the J gene lost 5 bases, with 11 bases spanning the gap. This CDR3 contains 12 residues. Looked up from germline, CDR1 is SNHLY and CDR2 is FYNNEI.